This TCR beta chain was retrieved from a study of T cell responses to AZD1222 COVID-19 vaccine. Overall study context: Researchers grouped second doses given at about 4 or about 12 weeks into one pool. Overall study findings and caveats: Samples come after the peak T cell response, not at day 14. Females made up more of the donors, who were largely white British, and clonal diversity may have come out too low. Reports say nearly half of spike-specific TCRs go after unmutated variant regions.

Details on this clone: Its target is unknown.

Data came from immunoSEQ multiplex PCR; TCRdb stores just in-frame clones and leaves some out. Of around 180,000 clones listed, 80% to 90% are singletons. The CDR3 spans 15 residues. Germline V lookup: CDR1 MDHEN, CDR2 SYDVKM. V was clipped by 5 bases and J by 0 bases, with 13 bases between them. The gene calls are TRBV28 and TRBJ1-1; TRBD1 is a possible D gene (5 bases). The sample consisted of peripheral blood, taken on day 0 of AZD1222 vaccination. This TCR was sampled from an adult in good health. The CDR3 sequence: CASSPLNRMNTEAFF. The CDR3 DNA reads TGTGCCAGCAGTCCCTTGAACAGGATGAACACTGAAGCTTTCTTT.